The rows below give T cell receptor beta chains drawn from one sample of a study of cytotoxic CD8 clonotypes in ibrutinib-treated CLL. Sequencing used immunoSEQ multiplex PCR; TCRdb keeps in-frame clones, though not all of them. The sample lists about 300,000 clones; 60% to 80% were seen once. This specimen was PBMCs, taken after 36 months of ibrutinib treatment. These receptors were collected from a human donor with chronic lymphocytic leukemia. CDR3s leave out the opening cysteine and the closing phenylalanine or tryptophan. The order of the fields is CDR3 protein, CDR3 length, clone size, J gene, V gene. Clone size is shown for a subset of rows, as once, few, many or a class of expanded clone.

SVEDTRYGGEELF | 13 | - | TRBJ2-2 | TRBV29-1
ASSPKRVADTQY | 12 | - | TRBJ2-3 | TRBV7-6
ASADRGPLGTEAF | 13 | - | TRBJ1-1 | TRBV11-1
ASRGTGTGVGTGELF | 15 | - | TRBJ2-2 | TRBV27
ASSQVRARSYEQY | 13 | once | TRBJ2-7 | TRBV14
AAAGPPGTDTQY | 12 | - | TRBJ2-3 | TRBV7-6
ASSERNNSPLH | 11 | - | TRBJ1-6 | TRBV10-2
ASSSQHRGVQETQY | 14 | - | TRBJ2-5 | TRBV27
ASGLPNTGELF | 11 | once | TRBJ2-2 | TRBV7-3
ASSGGGTGIYEQY | 13 | once | TRBJ2-7 | TRBV9
ASSSEGGVTADTQY | 14 | - | TRBJ2-3 | TRBV5-1
ASSQEVWALSYNEQF | 15 | - | TRBJ2-1 | TRBV4-3
ASSLVRAWDTGELF | 14 | once | TRBJ2-2 | TRBV5-4
ASSVASGSVETQY | 13 | - | TRBJ2-5 | TRBV9
ASSQDPARGTEAF | 13 | - | TRBJ1-1 | TRBV4-1
ASSQVPPRGSNQPQH | 15 | few | TRBJ1-5 | TRBV4-1
ASSPRQVSETQY | 12 | - | TRBJ2-5 | TRBV9
ASSLAPTNEQF | 11 | few | TRBJ2-1 | TRBV5-1
ASSQEVALTNQPQH | 14 | - | TRBJ1-5 | TRBV4-1
ASSLRLYGYT | 10 | - | TRBJ1-2 | TRBV7-2
ASSLPRNTEAF | 11 | - | TRBJ1-1 | TRBV28
ASRTNREREQPQH | 13 | few | TRBJ1-5 | TRBV2
ASSPTGTEGQETQY | 14 | - | TRBJ2-5 | TRBV4-1
ASSSPGFVSQETQY | 14 | - | TRBJ2-5 | TRBV7-9
ASSLAVDNEQF | 11 | few | TRBJ2-1 | TRBV7-3
ASSGRGRDEKLF | 12 | - | TRBJ1-4 | TRBV6-1
ASSQGRTGVLWETQY | 15 | - | TRBJ2-5 | TRBV4-1